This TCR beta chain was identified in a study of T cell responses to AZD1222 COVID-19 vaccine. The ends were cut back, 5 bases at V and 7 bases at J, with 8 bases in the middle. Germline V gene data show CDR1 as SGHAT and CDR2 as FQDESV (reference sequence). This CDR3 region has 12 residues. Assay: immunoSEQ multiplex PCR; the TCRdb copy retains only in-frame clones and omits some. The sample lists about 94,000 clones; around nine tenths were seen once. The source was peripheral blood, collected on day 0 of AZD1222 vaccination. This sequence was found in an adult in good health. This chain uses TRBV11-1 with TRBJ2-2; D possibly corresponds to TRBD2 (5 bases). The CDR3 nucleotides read TGTGCCAGCAGCCAAGGGAGCGGGGAGCTGTTTTTT. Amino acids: CASSQGSGELFF.